This TCR beta chain was identified in a study of T cell responses to AZD1222 COVID-19 vaccine. Only in-frame clones appear in the TCRdb table, and some are missing; sequencing was by immunoSEQ multiplex PCR. The data contain 150,000 to 200,000 clones, 75% to 90% of them singletons. On this clone: A read error may account for a junction end that differs from germline.

This CDR3 spans 15 amino acids. Germline V gene data show CDR1 as SSHAT and CDR2 as FNYEAQ (reference sequence). The sequence was collected from an adult in good health. The chain employs TRBV7-7 and TRBJ2-1, with D possibly matching TRBD2 (5 bases). This specimen consisted of peripheral blood, obtained on day 0 of MenACWY control vaccination. In DNA form, the CDR3 reads TGTGCTAGCAGCCCCAACGGGGAACCCTACAATGAGCAGTTCTTC. This translates into CASSPNGEPYNEQFF.